This TCR beta chain was sequenced in a study of identical twins. Study findings and constraints: Insertions were reduced in abundant cord blood beta clonotypes but not in memory repertoires.

This clonotype has a count of ten or more. The antigen remains undetermined. Germline loops: CDR1 SGHRS, CDR2 YFSETQ. The length of the CDR3 is 14 residues. Between the trimmed V and J ends, which lost 0 bases and 3 bases, there was a span of 10 bases. TCRdb redid the calling of the 5' RACE reads with MiXCR, one entry per CDR3 protein. The sample contains about 200,000 distinct CDR3 sequences, 7.5% of which appear only once. Healthy Caucasians made up all donors. The same data also contributed to another study, on yellow fever vaccine responses in identical twins.

The sequence was obtained from a woman aged 18-29 years in good health. The gene calls are TRBV5-1 and TRBJ2-7, with D unclear. The sample consisted of memory (CD45RO+) T cells sorted from blood. As DNA, the CDR3 is TGCGCCAGCAGCTTGGATGACACCCTCTACGAGCAGTACTTC. Translated, it gives CASSLDDTLYEQYF.